This T cell receptor (beta chain) was documented in a study of PD-L1 blockade in urothelial cancer. The wider study: The researchers analyzed blood 3 weeks (second dose) and 6 weeks after treatment start.

V was pared by 6 bases and J by 2 bases, with 14 bases between. The germline CDR1 and CDR2 sequences are LNHDA and SQIVND (reference sequence). CDR3 length: 15 residues. The table came from immunoSEQ multiplex PCR; TCRdb's copy has only in-frame clones and leaves some out. The sample has approximately 46,000 clones, around 84% seen once. Disease in patients was locally advanced or metastatic urothelial carcinoma. Per patient, between 1 and 8 samples were collected at pretreatment and on-treatment time points. The sequenced sample was PBMCs, obtained around atezolizumab (anti-PD-L1) treatment. The rearrangement links TRBV19 to TRBJ1-5; no definite D call. The origin of this receptor is a man between 65 and 85 years old with urothelial cancer. The CDR3 protein is CASRKTPLGNQPQHF. The CDR3 nucleotides read TGTGCCAGTAGGAAGACACCTCTTGGCAATCAGCCCCAGCATTTT.